The T cell receptor (beta chain) described here comes from a study of T cells in Graves' hyperthyroidism and ophthalmopathy. At the level of the study: Peripheral blood specimens were obtained at initial diagnosis, prior to any treatment. Study conclusions and caveats: The blood repertoire included most of the expanded thyroid clonotypes above 0.001. A 13 V-J signature model discriminated ophthalmopathy versus stable hyperthyroidism. Ophthalmopathy got predicted by the model a median roughly six months before its onset.

At least ten counts were recorded for this clonotype. The target antigen is unknown. Researchers amplified the TCR beta CDR3 regions from RNA transcripts. Primed by the HTBI set, a first-round RT-PCR was run on the TCR CDR3. MiXCR, applied by TCRdb to the multiplex PCR reads, yields one record per CDR3 protein. The data show about 840,000 distinct CDR3 sequences, about 38% seen once. The trim removed 8 bases at V and 0 bases at J, leaving 6 bases unmatched. CDR3 length equals 15 residues. CDR1 is SGHVS, CDR2 FQNEAQ, per germline. V and J are TRBV7-8 and TRBJ1-5; TRBD1 matches at 8 bases. This TCR was recovered from a man younger than 35 with Graves' hyperthyroidism. The sample taken for sequencing was blood. The CDR3 sequence: CASQTGAYSNQPQHF. The CDR3 DNA sequence: TGTGCCAGCCAGACAGGGGCATATAGCAATCAGCCCCAGCATTTT.